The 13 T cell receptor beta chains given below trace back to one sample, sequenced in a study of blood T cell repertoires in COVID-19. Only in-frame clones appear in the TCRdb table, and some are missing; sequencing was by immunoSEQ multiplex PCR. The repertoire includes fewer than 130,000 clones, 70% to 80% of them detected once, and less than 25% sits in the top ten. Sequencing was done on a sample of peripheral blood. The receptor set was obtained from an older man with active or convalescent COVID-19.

CDR3 sequence reads: CASSPGGEESYEQYF. The CDR3 region has the DNA TGTGCCAGCAGCCCAGGGGGCGAGGAATCCTACGAGCAGTACTTC. This chain links TRBV28 with TRBJ2-7; 8 bases align to TRBD1. J was trimmed by 1 base and V by 6 bases; bases with no gene match: 8. The CDR3 contains 15 residues. Germline lookup yields CDR1 MDHEN and CDR2 SYDVKM.

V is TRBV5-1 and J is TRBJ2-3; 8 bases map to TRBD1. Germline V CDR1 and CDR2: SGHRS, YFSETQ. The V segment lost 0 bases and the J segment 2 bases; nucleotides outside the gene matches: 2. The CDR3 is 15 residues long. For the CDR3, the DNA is TGCGCCAGCAGCTTGGCGGGACAGGTCACAGATACGCAGTATTTT. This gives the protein CASSLAGQVTDTQYF.

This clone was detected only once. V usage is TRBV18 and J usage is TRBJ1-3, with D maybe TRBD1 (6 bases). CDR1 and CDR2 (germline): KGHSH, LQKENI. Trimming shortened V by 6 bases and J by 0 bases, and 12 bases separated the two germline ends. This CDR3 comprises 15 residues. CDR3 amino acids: CASSHGQSSGNTIYF. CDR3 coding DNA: TGTGCCAGCTCTCATGGACAGAGCTCTGGAAACACCATATATTTT.

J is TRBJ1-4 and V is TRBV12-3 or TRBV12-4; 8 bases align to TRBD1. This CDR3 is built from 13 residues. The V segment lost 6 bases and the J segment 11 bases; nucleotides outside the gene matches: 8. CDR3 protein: CASRDRVKSKLFF. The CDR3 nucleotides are TGTGCCAGCAGGGACAGGGTTAAATCGAAACTGTTTTTT.

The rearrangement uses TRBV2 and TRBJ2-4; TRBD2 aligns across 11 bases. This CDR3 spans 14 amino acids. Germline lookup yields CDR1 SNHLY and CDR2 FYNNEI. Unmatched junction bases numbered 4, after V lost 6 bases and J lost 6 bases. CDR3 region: CASRLAGGRNIQYF. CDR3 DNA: TGTGCCAGCAGGTTAGCGGGAGGGAGAAACATTCAGTACTTC.

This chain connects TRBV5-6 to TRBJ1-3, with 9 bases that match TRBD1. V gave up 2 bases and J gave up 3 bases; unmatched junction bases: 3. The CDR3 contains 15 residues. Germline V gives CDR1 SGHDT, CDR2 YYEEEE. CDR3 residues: CASSLQGAFGNTIYF. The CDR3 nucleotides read TGTGCCAGCAGCTTACAGGGGGCTTTTGGAAACACCATATATTTT.

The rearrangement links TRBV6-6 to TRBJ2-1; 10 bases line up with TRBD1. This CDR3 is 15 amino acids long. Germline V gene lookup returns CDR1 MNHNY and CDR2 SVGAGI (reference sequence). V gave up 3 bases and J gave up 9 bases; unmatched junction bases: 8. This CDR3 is CASSYTTGGIREQFF. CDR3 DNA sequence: TGTGCCAGCAGTTATACGACAGGGGGCATCCGTGAGCAGTTCTTC.

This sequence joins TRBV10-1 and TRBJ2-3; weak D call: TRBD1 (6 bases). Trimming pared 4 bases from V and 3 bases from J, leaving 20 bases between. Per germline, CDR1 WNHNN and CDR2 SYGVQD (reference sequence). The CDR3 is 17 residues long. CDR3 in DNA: TGCGCCAGCAGTGCCCACCGTGGGACATCTCCGACAGATACGCAGTATTTT. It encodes CASSAHRGTSPTDTQYF.

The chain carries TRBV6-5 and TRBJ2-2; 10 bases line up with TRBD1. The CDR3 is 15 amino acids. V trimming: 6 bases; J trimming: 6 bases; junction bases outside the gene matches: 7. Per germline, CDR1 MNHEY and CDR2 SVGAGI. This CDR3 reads CASRRQGAIPGELFF. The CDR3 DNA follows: TGTGCCAGCAGGCGACAGGGGGCTATCCCCGGGGAGCTGTTTTTT.

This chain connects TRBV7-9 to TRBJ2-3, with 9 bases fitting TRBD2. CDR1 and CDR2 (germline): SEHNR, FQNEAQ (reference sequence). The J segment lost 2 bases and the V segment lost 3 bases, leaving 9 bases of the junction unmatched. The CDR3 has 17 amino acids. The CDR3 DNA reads TGTGCCAGCAGCTTTTTTCGGGGCGGGAGGGACACAGATACGCAGTATTTT. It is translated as CASSFFRGGRDTDTQYF.

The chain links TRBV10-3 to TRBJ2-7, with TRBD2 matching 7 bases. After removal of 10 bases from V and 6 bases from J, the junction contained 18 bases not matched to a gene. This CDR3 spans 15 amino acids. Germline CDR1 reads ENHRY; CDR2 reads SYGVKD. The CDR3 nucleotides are TGTGCCACCAGAAACGTCGCGGGAGATGATGGCGAGCAGTACTTC. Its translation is CATRNVAGDDGEQYF.

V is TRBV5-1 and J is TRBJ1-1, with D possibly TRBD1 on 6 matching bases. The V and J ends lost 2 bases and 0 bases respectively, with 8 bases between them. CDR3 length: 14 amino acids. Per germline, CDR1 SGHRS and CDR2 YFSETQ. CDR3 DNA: TGCGCCAGCAGCTTTACAGGGATGAACACTGAAGCTTTCTTT. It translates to CASSFTGMNTEAFF.

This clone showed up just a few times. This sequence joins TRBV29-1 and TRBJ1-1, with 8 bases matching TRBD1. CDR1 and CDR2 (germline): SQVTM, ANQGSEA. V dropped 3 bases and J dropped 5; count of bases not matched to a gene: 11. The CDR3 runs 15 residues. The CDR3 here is CSVDKGQGAGTEAFF. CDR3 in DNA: TGCAGCGTTGATAAGGGGCAGGGGGCGGGTACTGAAGCTTTCTTT.